This T cell receptor (beta chain) was sequenced during a study of blood T cell repertoires in COVID-19. On the study more broadly: Sites in the United States, Italy and Spain provided acute and convalescent COVID-19 samples. PBMCs, B-cell-depleted T cells, or T cells were the source of the cDNA or gDNA that made up the material.

Trimming left V 5 bases short and J 6 bases short, with 8 bases between. The germline V gene has CDR1 SGHVS and CDR2 FNYEAQ. The CDR3 runs 11 residues. As processed by the authors: Amplified reference gene primers provided the basis for estimating nucleated cell counts. Sequencing used immunoSEQ multiplex PCR; TCRdb keeps in-frame clones, though not all of them. The V and J calls and clone size come from that table; D and trimming were worked out from the DNA. The table has some 64,000 clones, 79% seen once. Material for sequencing was peripheral blood. The V and J genes are TRBV7-6 and TRBJ2-7, with D possibly TRBD1 on 5 matching bases. This sequence was found in a woman older than 75 with active or convalescent COVID-19. This CDR3 is CASSARVEQYF. In nucleotides, the CDR3 is TGTGCCAGCAGCGCCAGGGTCGAGCAGTACTTC.